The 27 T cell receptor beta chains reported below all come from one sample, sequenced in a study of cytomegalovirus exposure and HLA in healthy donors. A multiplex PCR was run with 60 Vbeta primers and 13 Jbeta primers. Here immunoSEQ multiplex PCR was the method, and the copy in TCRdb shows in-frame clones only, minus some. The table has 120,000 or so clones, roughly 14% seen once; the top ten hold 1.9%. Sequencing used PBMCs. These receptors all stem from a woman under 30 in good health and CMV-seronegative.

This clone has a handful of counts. CDR3 residues: CASSLGYGGNTEAFF. DNA for the CDR3: TGCGCCAGCAGCTTGGGTTACGGGGGTAACACTGAAGCTTTCTTT. This chain joins TRBV5-1 and TRBJ1-1; D is possibly TRBD1 (5 bases). The germline V gene encodes CDR1 SGHRS and CDR2 YFSETQ. The CDR3 sequence is 15 residues long. Deletions cut 0 bases from V and 2 bases from J, with 11 bases between.

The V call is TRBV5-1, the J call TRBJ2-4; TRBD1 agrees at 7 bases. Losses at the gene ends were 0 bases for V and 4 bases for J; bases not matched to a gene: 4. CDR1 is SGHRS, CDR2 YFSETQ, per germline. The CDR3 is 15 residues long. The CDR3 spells CASSLEGTDKNIQYF. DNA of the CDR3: TGCGCCAGCAGCTTGGAGGGGACAGATAAAAACATTCAGTACTTC.

For the CDR3, the DNA is TGTGCCAGCAGAGCAGGGGGCTTAAGGGAGCAGTACTTC. Protein product: CASRAGGLREQYF. The chain is built from TRBV27 and TRBJ2-7; the match to TRBD1 covers 8 bases. V lost 6 bases to trimming and J lost 7 bases; unmatched junction nucleotides: 8. Germline lookup yields CDR1 MNHEY and CDR2 SMNVEV (reference sequence). The CDR3 has 13 amino acids.

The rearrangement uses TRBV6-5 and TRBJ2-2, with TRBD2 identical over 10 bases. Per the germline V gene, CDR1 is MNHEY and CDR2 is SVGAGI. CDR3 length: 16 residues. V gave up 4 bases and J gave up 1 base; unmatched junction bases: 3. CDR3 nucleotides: TGTGCCAGCAGTTTCCGGACTAGCGGGAACACCGGGGAGCTGTTTTTT. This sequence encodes CASSFRTSGNTGELFF.

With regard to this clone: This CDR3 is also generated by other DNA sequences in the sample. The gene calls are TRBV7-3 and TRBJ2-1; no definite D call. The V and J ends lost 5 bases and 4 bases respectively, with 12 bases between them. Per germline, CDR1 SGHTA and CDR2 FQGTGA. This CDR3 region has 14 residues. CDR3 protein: CASSLGLEYNEQFF. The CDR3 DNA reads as TGTGCCAGCAGCCTTGGCCTAGAATACAATGAGCAGTTCTTC.

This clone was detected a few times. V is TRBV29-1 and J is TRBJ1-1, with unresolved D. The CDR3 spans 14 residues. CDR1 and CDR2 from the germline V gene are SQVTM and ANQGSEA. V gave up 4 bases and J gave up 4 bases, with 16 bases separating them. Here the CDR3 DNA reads TGCAGCGTTGCGAGCGGCGGGGAGGCCACTGAAGCTTTCTTT. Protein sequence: CSVASGGEATEAFF.

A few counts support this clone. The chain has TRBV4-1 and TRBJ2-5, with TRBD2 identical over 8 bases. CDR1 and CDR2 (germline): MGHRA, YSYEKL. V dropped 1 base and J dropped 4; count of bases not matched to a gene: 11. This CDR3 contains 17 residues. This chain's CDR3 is CASSQVPRGGTAETQYF. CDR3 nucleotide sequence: TGCGCCAGCAGCCAAGTCCCGCGCGGGGGGACGGCAGAGACCCAGTACTTC.

The CDR3 sequence is CASSPGDLTDTQYF. The CDR3 DNA sequence: TGCGCCAGCAGCCCAGGGGATTTGACAGATACGCAGTATTTT. The gene calls are TRBV5-1 and TRBJ2-3; perhaps TRBD1 as D (6 bases). The V and J ends lost 4 bases and 3 bases respectively, with 12 bases between them. Germline assignment: CDR1 SGHRS and CDR2 YFSETQ. The CDR3 sequence is 14 residues long.

CDR3: CASSAGGREQYF. In DNA form, the CDR3 reads TGTGCCAGCAGCGCCGGGGGGCGGGAGCAGTACTTC. This chain links TRBV5-6 with TRBJ2-7; perhaps TRBD2 as D (7 bases). The V and J ends lost 4 bases and 7 bases respectively, with 12 bases between them. The CDR3 runs to 12 residues. Looked up from germline, CDR1 is SGHDT and CDR2 is YYEEEE. Variable domain in full (rest from reference TRBV5-6 and TRBJ2-7): DAGVTQSPTHLIKTRGQQVTLRCSPKSGHDTVSWYQQALGQGPQFIFQYYEEEERQRGNFPDRFSGHQFPNYSSELNVNALLLGDSALYLCASSAGGREQYFGPGTRLTVT.

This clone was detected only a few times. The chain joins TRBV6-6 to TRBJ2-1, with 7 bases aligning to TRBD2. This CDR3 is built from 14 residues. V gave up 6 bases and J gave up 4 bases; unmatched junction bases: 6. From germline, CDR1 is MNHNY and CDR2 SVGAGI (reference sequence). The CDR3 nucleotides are TGTGCCAGCAGGACGGGACTATTATACAATGAGCAGTTCTTC. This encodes CASRTGLLYNEQFF.

The CDR3 region is CASSETSGTGYEQYF. CDR3 nucleotides: TGCGCCAGCAGTGAGACTTCCGGGACAGGGTACGAGCAGTACTTC. V gene TRBV10-2 combines with J gene TRBJ2-7, with 9 bases aligning to TRBD1. The germline V gene has CDR1 WSHSY and CDR2 SAAADI. Germline trimming cut 2 bases from V and 4 bases from J; bases unmatched to any gene: 6. The length of the CDR3 is 15 residues.

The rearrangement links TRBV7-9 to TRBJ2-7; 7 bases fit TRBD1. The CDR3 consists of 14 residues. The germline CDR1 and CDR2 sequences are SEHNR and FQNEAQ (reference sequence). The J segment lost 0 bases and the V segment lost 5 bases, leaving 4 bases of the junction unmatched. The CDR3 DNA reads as TGTGCCAGCAGCGCACGGGACAGCTCCTACGAGCAGTACTTC. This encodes CASSARDSSYEQYF.

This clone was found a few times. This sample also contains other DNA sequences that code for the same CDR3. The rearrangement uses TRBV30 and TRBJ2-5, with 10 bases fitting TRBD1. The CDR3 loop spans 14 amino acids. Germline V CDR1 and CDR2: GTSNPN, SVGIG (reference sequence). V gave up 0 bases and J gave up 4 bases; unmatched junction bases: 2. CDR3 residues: CAWSVGQGGETQYF. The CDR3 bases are TGTGCCTGGAGTGTTGGACAGGGGGGAGAGACCCAGTACTTC.

The DNA for the CDR3 is TGTGCCAGCAGTTCCTACGGGGGGGATGGGAATTCACCCCTCCACTTT. Translating it yields CASSSYGGDGNSPLHF. This chain uses TRBV6-5 with TRBJ1-6, with D possibly matching TRBD1 (5 bases). CDR1 MNHEY and CDR2 SVGAGI come from the germline V gene. V gave up 4 bases and J gave up 7 bases, with 17 bases separating them. CDR3 size: 16 residues.

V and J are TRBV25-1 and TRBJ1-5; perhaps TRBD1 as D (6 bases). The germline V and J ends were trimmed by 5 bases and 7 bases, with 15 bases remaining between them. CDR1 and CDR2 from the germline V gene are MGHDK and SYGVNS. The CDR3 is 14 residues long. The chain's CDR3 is CASSTAGRGQPQHF. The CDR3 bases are TGTGCCAGCAGTACCGCGGGCAGGGGACAGCCCCAGCATTTT.

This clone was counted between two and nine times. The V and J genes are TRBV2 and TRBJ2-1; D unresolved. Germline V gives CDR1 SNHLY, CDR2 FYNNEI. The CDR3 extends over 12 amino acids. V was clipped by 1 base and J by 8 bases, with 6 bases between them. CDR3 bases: TGTGCCAGCAGTGAAGACGGGTATGAGCAGTTCTTC. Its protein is CASSEDGYEQFF.

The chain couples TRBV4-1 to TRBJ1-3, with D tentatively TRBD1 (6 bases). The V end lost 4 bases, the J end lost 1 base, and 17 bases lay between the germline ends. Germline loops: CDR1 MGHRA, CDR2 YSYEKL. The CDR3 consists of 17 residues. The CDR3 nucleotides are TGCGCCAGCAGCCGCCCAACGAGGGGGGGATCTGGAAACACCATATATTTT. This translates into CASSRPTRGGSGNTIYF.

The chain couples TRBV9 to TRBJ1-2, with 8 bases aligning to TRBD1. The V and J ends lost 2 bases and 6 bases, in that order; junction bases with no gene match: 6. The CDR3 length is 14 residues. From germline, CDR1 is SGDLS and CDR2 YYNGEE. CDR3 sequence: CASSVGQGTDGYTF. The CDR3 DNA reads TGTGCCAGCAGCGTCGGACAGGGTACGGATGGCTACACCTTC.

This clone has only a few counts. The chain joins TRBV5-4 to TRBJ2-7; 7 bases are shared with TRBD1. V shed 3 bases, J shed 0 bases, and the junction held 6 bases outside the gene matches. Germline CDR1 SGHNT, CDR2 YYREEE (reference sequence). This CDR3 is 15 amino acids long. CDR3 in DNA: TGTGCCAGCAGCTCTGCAGGGACAGTCTCCTACGAGCAGTACTTC. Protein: CASSSAGTVSYEQYF.

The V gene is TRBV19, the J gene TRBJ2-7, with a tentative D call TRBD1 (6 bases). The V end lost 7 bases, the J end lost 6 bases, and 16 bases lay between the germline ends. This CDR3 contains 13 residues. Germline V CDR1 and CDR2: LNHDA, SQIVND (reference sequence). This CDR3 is CASMQSGVGEQYF. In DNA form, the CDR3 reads TGTGCCAGTATGCAATCAGGGGTTGGCGAGCAGTACTTC.

DNA of the CDR3: TGTGCCAGTTGGGCGAACACTGAAGCTTTCTTT. Translating gives CASWANTEAFF. The V call is TRBV2, the J call TRBJ1-1; D call uncertain. CDR1 is SNHLY and CDR2 is FYNNEI in the germline V gene. The CDR3 covers 11 residues. Trimming removed 9 bases from V and 1 base from J, with 6 bases in between. Drawing the rest from reference TRBV2 and TRBJ1-1, the complete variable domain is EPEVTQTPSHQVTQMGQEVILRCVPISNHLYFYWYRQILGQKVEFLVSFYNNEISEKSEIFDDQFSVERPDGSNFTLKIRSTKLEDSAMYFCASWANTEAFFGQGTRLTVV.

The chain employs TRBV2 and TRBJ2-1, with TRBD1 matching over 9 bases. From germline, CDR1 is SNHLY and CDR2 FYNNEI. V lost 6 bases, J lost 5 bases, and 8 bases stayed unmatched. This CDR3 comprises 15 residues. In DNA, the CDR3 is TGTGCCAGCAGACACAGGGGGCGCTTAGACAATGAGCAGTTCTTC. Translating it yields CASRHRGRLDNEQFF.

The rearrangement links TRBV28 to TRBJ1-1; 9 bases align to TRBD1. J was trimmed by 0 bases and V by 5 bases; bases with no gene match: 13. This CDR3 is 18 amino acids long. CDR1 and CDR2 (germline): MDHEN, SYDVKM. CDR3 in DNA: TGTGCCAGCAGTATACTATTGGGGACAGGGACCATGAACACTGAAGCTTTCTTT. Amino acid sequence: CASSILLGTGTMNTEAFF.

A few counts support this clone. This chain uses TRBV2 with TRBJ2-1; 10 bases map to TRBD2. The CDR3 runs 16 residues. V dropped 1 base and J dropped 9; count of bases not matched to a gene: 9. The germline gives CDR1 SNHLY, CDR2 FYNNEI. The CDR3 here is CASSEVGLAGAGEQFF. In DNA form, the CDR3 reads TGTGCCAGCAGTGAAGTTGGTCTAGCGGGAGCAGGTGAGCAGTTCTTC.

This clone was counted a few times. This chain's CDR3 is CASSSDRDIRTGELFF. Here the CDR3 DNA reads TGTGCCAGCAGCTCCGACCGGGACATTCGTACCGGGGAGCTGTTTTTT. The chain employs TRBV13 and TRBJ2-2, with D maybe TRBD1 (6 bases). The germline CDR1 and CDR2 sequences are PRHDT and FYEKMQ (reference sequence). The CDR3 length is 16 residues. Trimming cost V 4 bases and J 5 bases, with 17 bases left between them.

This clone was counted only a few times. CDR3 region: CASSIDGQTWADTQYF. CDR3 nucleotides: TGTGCCAGTAGTATAGATGGACAGACTTGGGCAGATACGCAGTATTTT. The chain recombines TRBV19 with TRBJ2-3; TRBD1 might be the D (6 bases). V was clipped by 0 bases and J by 4 bases, with 14 bases between them. CDR3 length equals 16 residues. The V gene's germline CDR1 is LNHDA and CDR2 SQIVND (reference sequence).

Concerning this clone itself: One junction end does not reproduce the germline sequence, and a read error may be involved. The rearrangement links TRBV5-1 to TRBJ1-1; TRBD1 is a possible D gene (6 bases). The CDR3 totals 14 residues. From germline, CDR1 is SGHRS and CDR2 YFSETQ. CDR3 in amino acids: CASRLVGAGTEAFF. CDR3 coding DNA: TGCGCCAGCAGATTGGTGGGGGCGGGCACTGAAGCTTTCTTT.